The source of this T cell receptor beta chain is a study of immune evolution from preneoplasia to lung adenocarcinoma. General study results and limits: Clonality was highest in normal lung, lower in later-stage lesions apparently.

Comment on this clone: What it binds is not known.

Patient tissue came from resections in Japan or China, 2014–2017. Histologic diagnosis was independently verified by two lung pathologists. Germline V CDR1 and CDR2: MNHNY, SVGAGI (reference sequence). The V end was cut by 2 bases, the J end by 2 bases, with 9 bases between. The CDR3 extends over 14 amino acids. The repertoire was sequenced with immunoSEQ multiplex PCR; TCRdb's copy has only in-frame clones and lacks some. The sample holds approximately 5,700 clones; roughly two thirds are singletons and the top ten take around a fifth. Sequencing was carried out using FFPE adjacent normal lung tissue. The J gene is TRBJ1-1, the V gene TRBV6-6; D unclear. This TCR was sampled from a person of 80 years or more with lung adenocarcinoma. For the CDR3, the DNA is TGTGCCAGCAGTTACGAGGGCGGCAACACTGAAGCTTTCTTT. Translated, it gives CASSYEGGNTEAFF.